This T cell receptor beta chain was identified in a study of blood T cell repertoires in COVID-19. Whole-study context: Material from acute and convalescent COVID-19 was sourced from the United States, Italy and Spain.

Germline CDR1 and CDR2: SGHTS and YDEGEE. This CDR3 region has 16 residues. Trimming cost V 0 bases and J 0 bases, with 7 bases left between them. Study processing details: For nucleated cells, counts were estimated from reference gene primer amplification. TCRdb's table, derived via immunoSEQ multiplex PCR, lists solely in-frame clones and lacks some. V, J and clone size derive from that table, while D and trimming were established from the DNA sequence. The sample contains 110,000 to 150,000 clones, about four fifths of which appear only once. The receptor was derived from a man in his 70s who had recovered from COVID-19. Sample: peripheral blood. This sequence joins TRBV5-8 and TRBJ2-6, with D possibly matching TRBD2 (5 bases). Here the CDR3 DNA reads TGTGCCAGCAGCTTGGTGGAGGTCTCTGGGGCCAACGTCCTGACTTTC. Amino acid sequence: CASSLVEVSGANVLTF.